These 26 T cell receptor beta chains came from one sample sequenced in a study of monozygotic twins with inflammatory bowel disease. TCRdb re-called the 5' RACE reads and shows each CDR3 protein once, DNA omitted. Recorded for this sample: approximately 200,000 distinct CDR3 sequences. The sample consisted of blood. These receptor sequences come from a human donor with ulcerative colitis or Crohn's disease, or a healthy co-twin of an affected twin (not recorded which).

CDR3 residues: CASSPTLGLYNEQFF. The chain employs TRBV7-8 and TRBJ2-1; TCRdb calls TRBD2, which cannot be checked without DNA. CDR1 is SGHVS, CDR2 FQNEAQ, per germline. CDR3 length equals 15 residues.

The chain couples TRBV9 to TRBJ2-7; TCRdb gives TRBD1 as the D gene, but with no DNA this cannot be confirmed. Germline V gene data show CDR1 as SGDLS and CDR2 as YYNGEE. The CDR3 is 14 residues long. CDR3 loop: CASSPPGGVTEQYF.

V usage is TRBV9 and J usage is TRBJ2-2. Germline V gene sequence: CDR1 SGDLS, CDR2 YYNGEE. The CDR3 is made up of 19 amino acids. This CDR3 is CASSVGILQAGKAHGELFF.

This chain links TRBV29-1 with TRBJ2-7; TCRdb lists TRBD1, though no DNA is available to test this call. The CDR3 covers 12 residues. Germline V gene lookup returns CDR1 SQVTM and CDR2 ANQGSEA. This CDR3 reads CSVGTVAYEQYF.

The V call is TRBV20-1, the J call TRBJ1-1. The CDR3 totals 11 residues. Germline V CDR1 and CDR2: DFQATT, SNEGSKA (reference sequence). The CDR3 sequence is CSARDLREAFF.

The J gene is TRBJ2-1, the V gene TRBV29-1; TCRdb's D gene call, TRBD1, goes unchecked for lack of DNA. Germline V gene sequence: CDR1 SQVTM, CDR2 ANQGSEA. This CDR3 is built from 14 residues. The CDR3: CSASNRGRYNEQFF.

The chain couples TRBV18 to TRBJ2-1; the TCRdb call, TRBD2, lacks DNA for checking. The CDR3 runs 17 residues. The germline V gene encodes CDR1 KGHSH and CDR2 LQKENI. The chain's CDR3 is CASSLIPTGGSYNEQFF.

V gene TRBV3-1 combines with J gene TRBJ2-7; lacking DNA, the TRBD1 call made by TCRdb goes unchecked. The CDR3 covers 14 residues. The V gene's germline CDR1 is LGHDT and CDR2 YNNKEL (reference sequence). CDR3 in amino acids: CASSRQGGSYEQYF.

This chain connects TRBV5-6 to TRBJ1-4. There are 15 residues in the CDR3. In germline, CDR1 is SGHDT, CDR2 YYEEEE. The CDR3: CASSLETLGGEKLFF.

The genes are TRBV7-9 and TRBJ1-5; as DNA is missing, the TRBD1 call by TCRdb cannot be tested. The CDR3 is made up of 17 amino acids. Germline V lookup: CDR1 SEHNR, CDR2 FQNEAQ (reference sequence). CDR3 amino acids: CASSLARDTGSNQPQHF. Filled out from reference TRBV7-9 and TRBJ1-5, the complete variable domain reads DTGVSQNPRHKITKRGQNVTFRCDPISEHNRLYWYRQTLGQGPEFLTYFQNEAQLEKSRLLSDRFSAERPKGSFSTLEIQRTEQGDSAMYLCASSLARDTGSNQPQHFGDGTRLSIL.

This sequence joins TRBV7-9 and TRBJ1-1; TCRdb proposes TRBD1, but this gene call is untestable without DNA. Germline lookup yields CDR1 SEHNR and CDR2 FQNEAQ (reference sequence). The CDR3 extends over 16 amino acids. This CDR3 is CASSFERGTGNTEAFF.

V usage is TRBV4-3 and J usage is TRBJ2-2; the D call of TRBD1 rests on TCRdb alone, since no DNA is present to check it. Per the germline V gene, CDR1 is LGHNA and CDR2 is YSLEER. This CDR3 has 18 amino acids. The chain's CDR3 is CASSQVPRGRGVTGELFF.

The V and J genes are TRBV7-2 and TRBJ2-5. CDR3 size: 14 residues. Germline V CDR1 and CDR2: SGHTA, FQGNSA. The CDR3 is CASSSTFNQETQYF.

This sequence joins TRBV5-1 and TRBJ1-2; without DNA, the TCRdb call of TRBD1 cannot be checked. Germline V gene sequence: CDR1 SGHRS, CDR2 YFSETQ. The CDR3 sequence is 17 residues long. This CDR3 is CASSPGADPSSNYGYTF.

The chain joins TRBV28 to TRBJ2-7; TCRdb gives TRBD2 as the D gene, but with no DNA this cannot be confirmed. This CDR3 is 14 amino acids long. CDR1 is MDHEN and CDR2 is SYDVKM in the germline V gene. CDR3 protein: CASRLREDSYEQYF.

This chain links TRBV7-3 with TRBJ2-7; TCRdb reports TRBD2, a call that lacks DNA to check it against. There are 15 residues in the CDR3. CDR1 is SGHTA and CDR2 is FQGTGA in the germline V gene. The CDR3 loop is CASSSGLAGVNEQYF.

V is TRBV20-1 and J is TRBJ2-7; TCRdb proposes TRBD1, but this gene call is untestable without DNA. Germline values: CDR1 DFQATT, CDR2 SNEGSKA (reference sequence). The CDR3 runs to 14 residues. CDR3 in amino acids: CSARSGQFRDEQYF.

CDR3 loop: CASARDRAWGYTF. The chain joins TRBV27 to TRBJ1-2; absent DNA, TCRdb's TRBD1 call cannot be checked. Germline V gene data show CDR1 as MNHEY and CDR2 as SMNVEV (reference sequence). There are 13 residues in the CDR3.

The rearrangement uses TRBV5-5 and TRBJ2-3; as DNA is missing, the TRBD1 call by TCRdb cannot be tested. This CDR3 has 16 residues. Germline V CDR1 and CDR2: SGHKS, YYEKEE (reference sequence). The CDR3 reads CASNGREQGFTDTQYF.

The rearrangement links TRBV14 to TRBJ2-1; TCRdb picks TRBD1, but there is no DNA to check that call. The CDR3 covers 17 residues. Germline-derived CDR1 and CDR2 are SGHDN and FVKESK. CDR3: CASSQSGDRSSYNEQFF.

This chain uses TRBV6-1 with TRBJ2-7; the TCRdb call, TRBD1, lacks DNA for checking. Germline CDR1 is MNHNS and CDR2 is SASEGT. The CDR3 is 14 residues long. The chain's CDR3 is CASSPRAGEGEQYF.

The CDR3 loop reads CASLDRDRGQPLAKNIQYF. V is TRBV6-1 and J is TRBJ2-4; TCRdb calls TRBD1, which cannot be checked without DNA. Germline V gene data show CDR1 as MNHNS and CDR2 as SASEGT. This CDR3 comprises 19 residues.

The chain employs TRBV6-5 and TRBJ1-2. Germline CDR1 MNHEY, CDR2 SVGAGI. The CDR3 has 13 residues. The CDR3 loop is CASSLQNNYGYTF.

This chain links TRBV29-1 with TRBJ1-1; absent DNA, TCRdb's TRBD1 call cannot be checked. This CDR3 is 14 amino acids long. Per the germline V gene, CDR1 is SQVTM and CDR2 is ANQGSEA. CDR3 in amino acids: CSVLGQRVNTEAFF.

The gene calls are TRBV20-1 and TRBJ2-3; no DNA is available, so the TRBD2 call from TCRdb remains unchecked. Germline V gene data show CDR1 as DFQATT and CDR2 as SNEGSKA (reference sequence). The CDR3 is 19 amino acids. The CDR3 reads CSARDSTRTSGGDADTQYF.

The chain joins TRBV6-1 to TRBJ1-1; the TCRdb D gene call, TRBD1, has no DNA to confirm it. The germline CDR1 and CDR2 sequences are MNHNS and SASEGT. The CDR3 loop spans 14 amino acids. The CDR3 is CASRLDRVNTEAFF.